The 21 T cell receptor beta chains below come from one sample, sequenced in a study of cytomegalovirus exposure and HLA in healthy donors. Researchers ran the PCR with 60 Vbeta and 13 Jbeta primers. Data came from immunoSEQ multiplex PCR; TCRdb stores just in-frame clones and leaves some out. The sample lists over 130,000 clones; about 61% were seen once. Sequenced input: PBMCs. These receptors were taken from a male donor in good health and CMV-seronegative.

This chain uses TRBV7-2 with TRBJ2-7; 12 bases are shared with TRBD2. The CDR3 extends over 16 amino acids. The germline V gene has CDR1 SGHTA and CDR2 FQGNSA. With V trimmed by 1 base and J by 3 bases, 4 bases remained unmatched. The CDR3 region has the DNA TGTGCCAGCAGCTTAGGTGGGACTAGCGGGTTCTACGAGCAGTACTTC. As protein: CASSLGGTSGFYEQYF. Complete variable domain (other parts from reference TRBV7-2 and TRBJ2-7): GAGVSQSPSNKVTEKGKDVELRCDPISGHTALYWYRQSLGQGLEFLIYFQGNSAPDKSGLPSDRFSAERTGGSVSTLTIQRTQQEDSAVYLCASSLGGTSGFYEQYFGPGTRLTVT.

The genes are TRBV12-5 and TRBJ1-5; 8 nucleotides line up with TRBD1. V lost 0 bases and J lost 5; bases outside the gene matches: 9. The CDR3 length is 17 residues. Germline CDR1 is LGHNT and CDR2 is FRNRAP. The DNA for the CDR3 is TGTGCTAGTGGTTTGGTCTACCAGGGGGCGGCAGATCAGCCCCAGCATTTT. Translation gives CASGLVYQGAADQPQHF.

This chain joins TRBV7-9 and TRBJ1-6; no clear D gene. Trimming shortened V by 1 base and J by 11 bases, and 9 bases separated the two germline ends. Per the germline V gene, CDR1 is SEHNR and CDR2 is FQNEAQ (reference sequence). The CDR3 consists of 13 residues. The DNA of the CDR3 is TGTGCCAGCAGCTTAGAAGGAGGTCCACCCCTCCACTTT. It translates to CASSLEGGPPLHF.

The chain joins TRBV7-3 to TRBJ2-5; possibly TRBD2 for D (6 bases). The CDR3 extends over 14 amino acids. The V gene's germline CDR1 is SGHTA and CDR2 FQGTGA. Trimming took 6 bases from V and 1 from J, leaving 12 bases between them. In DNA, the CDR3 is TGTGCCAGCAGTTTGTACGGGGGCCAAGAGACCCAGTACTTC. Protein: CASSLYGGQETQYF.

This rearrangement joins TRBV28 to TRBJ1-2; no clear D gene. V was cut by 3 bases and J by 2 bases, with 10 bases left in between. This CDR3 spans 14 amino acids. Germline lookup yields CDR1 MDHEN and CDR2 SYDVKM. The chain's CDR3 is CASSLPGENYGYTF. CDR3 coding DNA: TGTGCCAGCAGTTTGCCAGGCGAGAACTATGGCTACACCTTC.

This chain joins TRBV5-8 and TRBJ1-1; 9 bases match TRBD1. The J segment lost 6 bases and the V segment lost 2 bases, leaving 5 bases of the junction unmatched. Looked up from germline, CDR1 is SGHTS and CDR2 is YDEGEE. The CDR3 length is 14 residues. The chain's CDR3 is CASSFGQGLPEAFF. The DNA of the CDR3 is TGTGCCAGCAGCTTTGGACAGGGGCTCCCTGAAGCTTTCTTT.

The rearrangement uses TRBV11-1 and TRBJ2-5, with D tentatively TRBD1 (5 bases). V lost 5 bases to trimming and J lost 4 bases, with 14 bases between them. Germline CDR1 SGHAT, CDR2 FQDESV (reference sequence). The CDR3 length is 14 residues. The CDR3 loop reads CASSPPLGLETQYF. CDR3 bases: TGTGCCAGCAGCCCTCCGCTGGGGCTAGAGACCCAGTACTTC.

The chain recombines TRBV5-1 with TRBJ2-7; D is perhaps TRBD1 (5 bases). Germline V gene lookup returns CDR1 SGHRS and CDR2 YFSETQ. Trimming took off 4 bases at V and 5 bases at J, with 10 bases between the two ends. The CDR3 covers 12 residues. DNA of the CDR3: TGCGCCAGCAGCCAACAGGTAAACGAGCAGTACTTC. Translated, it gives CASSQQVNEQYF.

The chain couples TRBV5-1 to TRBJ2-7; TRBD2 matches 7 bases. This CDR3 spans 17 amino acids. Germline V gene data show CDR1 as SGHRS and CDR2 as YFSETQ. V shed 4 bases, J shed 2 bases, and the junction held 15 bases outside the gene matches. CDR3 in DNA: TGCGCCAGCAGCCCTCCCTCCGGCGGGGGAACTACCTACGAGCAGTACTTC. This encodes CASSPPSGGGTTYEQYF. Full variable domain (missing parts from reference TRBV5-1 and TRBJ2-7): KAGVTQTPRYLIKTRGQQVTLSCSPISGHRSVSWYQQTPGQGLQFLFEYFSETQRNKGNFPGRFSGRQFSNSRSEMNVSTLELGDSALYLCASSPPSGGGTTYEQYFGPGTRLTVT.

This clone came up a few times. This rearrangement joins TRBV15 to TRBJ1-1; D is possibly TRBD1 (5 bases). CDR1 is LNHNV, CDR2 YYDKDF, per germline (reference sequence). V lost 0 bases, J lost 2 bases, and 19 bases lay in between. This CDR3 spans 18 amino acids. The CDR3 protein is CATSRETPWTSRNTEAFF. CDR3 DNA sequence: TGTGCCACCAGCAGAGAGACCCCCTGGACATCTCGAAACACTGAAGCTTTCTTT.

The rearrangement links TRBV5-1 to TRBJ1-1, with 12 bases fitting TRBD1. The germline V gene encodes CDR1 SGHRS and CDR2 YFSETQ. With 8 bases clipped from V and 4 bases from J, the junction kept 9 bases outside the gene matches. The CDR3 spans 15 residues. CDR3 nucleotides: TGCGCCAGTGCTACCGGGACAGGGGGCGGCACTGAAGCTTTCTTT. Encoded protein: CASATGTGGGTEAFF. Filled out from reference TRBV5-1 and TRBJ1-1, the complete variable domain reads KAGVTQTPRYLIKTRGQQVTLSCSPISGHRSVSWYQQTPGQGLQFLFEYFSETQRNKGNFPGRFSGRQFSNSRSEMNVSTLELGDSALYLCASATGTGGGTEAFFGQGTRLTVV.

The V call is TRBV6-1, the J call TRBJ2-7, with 11 bases that match TRBD2. CDR3 length equals 13 residues. Germline-derived CDR1 and CDR2 are MNHNS and SASEGT. V lost 8 bases, J lost 7 bases, and 7 bases stayed unmatched. The CDR3 DNA sequence: TGTGCCAGCGAGACTAGCGGGGTGAGGGAGCAGTACTTC. It translates to CASETSGVREQYF.

V is TRBV19 and J is TRBJ2-5, with TRBD1 identical over 8 bases. This CDR3 has 14 residues. Germline V CDR1 and CDR2: LNHDA, SQIVND (reference sequence). V dropped 6 bases and J dropped 1; count of bases not matched to a gene: 4. The CDR3 coding sequence is TGTGCCAGTAGCGCAACAGGGGGCCAAGAGACCCAGTACTTC. Protein: CASSATGGQETQYF.

The chain has TRBV30 and TRBJ2-5; maybe TRBD1 (5 bases). V lost 0 bases, J lost 4 bases, and 12 bases lay in between. CDR3 length: 14 residues. Germline V gene lookup returns CDR1 GTSNPN and CDR2 SVGIG (reference sequence). CDR3 in amino acids: CAWSVSRVRETQYF. The CDR3 DNA sequence: TGTGCCTGGAGTGTAAGCAGGGTAAGAGAGACCCAGTACTTC.

V and J are TRBV19 and TRBJ2-1; 13 bases are a match to TRBD2. CDR1 is LNHDA, CDR2 SQIVND, per germline (reference sequence). The CDR3 sequence is 18 residues long. The junction had 7 bases not matched to a gene; V was cut back by 0 bases and J by 5 bases. CDR3 residues: CASSIDRTSGGLHNEQFF. CDR3 nucleotides: TGTGCCAGTAGTATAGATCGGACTAGCGGGGGCTTACACAATGAGCAGTTCTTC. Using reference TRBV19 and TRBJ2-1 for the parts outside the CDR3, the full variable domain is DGGITQSPKYLFRKEGQNVTLSCEQNLNHDAMYWYRQDPGQGLRLIYYSQIVNDFQKGDIAEGYSVSREKKESFPLTVTSAQKNPTAFYLCASSIDRTSGGLHNEQFFGPGTRLTVL.

In its sample, this clone was seen once. V usage is TRBV27 and J usage is TRBJ1-2, with unresolved D. Germline CDR1 reads MNHEY; CDR2 reads SMNVEV (reference sequence). CDR3 length: 10 amino acids. Between the trimmed V and J ends, which lost 10 bases and 0 bases, there was a span of 3 bases. CDR3 amino acids: CATTNYGYTF. The CDR3 DNA sequence: TGTGCCACCACTAACTATGGCTACACCTTC.

The chain carries TRBV5-1 and TRBJ2-2; the match to TRBD2 covers 13 bases. J gave up 5 bases and V 4 bases, and 5 bases lay outside the gene matches. Germline V CDR1 and CDR2: SGHRS, YFSETQ. The CDR3 runs to 16 residues. CDR3 coding DNA: TGCGCCAGCAGCCCACTAGCGGGGGGGCCTACCGGGGAGCTGTTTTTT. This gives the protein CASSPLAGGPTGELFF.

The gene calls are TRBV30 and TRBJ1-1; D ambiguous. Germline CDR1 and CDR2: GTSNPN and SVGIG (reference sequence). The CDR3 runs to 12 residues. With 0 bases removed from V and 7 bases from J, the gap between germline ends came to 9 bases. The CDR3 DNA is TGTGCCTGGAGTGTGATGGGAGTTGAAGCTTTCTTT. Translated: CAWSVMGVEAFF.

V usage is TRBV21-1 and J usage is TRBJ1-2; the table's D call of TRBD1 was not tested on the DNA. TRBV21-1 is a documented pseudogene. The CDR3 sequence is 15 residues long. The CDR3 region has the DNA TGTGCCAGCAGCAAAGAGGCCCCCAGGGATCGCGGCTACACCTTC. This codes for CASSKEAPRDRGYTF.

The chain uses TRBV4-1 and TRBJ2-5; 16 bases agree with TRBD2. There are 20 residues in the CDR3. V shed 1 base and J 5 bases; nucleotides not matched to a gene: 13. Germline V gene data show CDR1 as MGHRA and CDR2 as YSYEKL. For the CDR3, the DNA is TGCGCCAGCAGCCAAGTATCTTCCGGGACTAGCGGGGGGGCCGGGGAGACCCAGTACTTC. This sequence encodes CASSQVSSGTSGGAGETQYF.

This clone was seen a few times. The rearrangement uses TRBV14 and TRBJ2-5; D is perhaps TRBD2 (7 bases). Trimming shortened V by 4 bases and J by 1 base, and 10 bases separated the two germline ends. CDR3 length: 14 residues. Germline V gene lookup returns CDR1 SGHDN and CDR2 FVKESK. The CDR3 region is CASSRGGAQETQYF. The DNA of the CDR3 is TGTGCCAGCAGCCGGGGGGGGGCCCAAGAGACCCAGTACTTC.